Listed below are T cell receptor beta chains from one sample, sequenced in a study of blood T cell repertoires in COVID-19. Method: immunoSEQ multiplex PCR; TCRdb's copy keeps in-frame clones and lacks some. The sample holds roughly 50,000 clones; around nine tenths are singletons and the top ten take about an eighth. Sequencing input: peripheral blood. These receptor sequences come from a man at least 80 years old with acute or convalescent COVID-19. Both conserved end residues are part of each CDR3. Fields, in order: V gene, J gene, D gene, clone size, CDR3 DNA, CDR3 protein. The D gene is left open where the match is weak. Clone size appears in some rows only: once, few, many, or a class for an expanded clone.

v_call: TRBV12-3/TRBV12-4
j_call: TRBJ1-6
d_call: -
clone_size: -
cdr3_nt: TGTGCCAGCAGTTTGACAGAGCATTCACCCCTCCACTTT
cdr3_aa: CASSLTEHSPLHF

v_call: TRBV28
j_call: TRBJ2-3
d_call: TRBD2
clone_size: -
cdr3_nt: TGTGCCAGCAGTTTAGCACCGGGACTAGCTTCGACAGATACGCAGTATTTT
cdr3_aa: CASSLAPGLASTDTQYF

v_call: TRBV5-4
j_call: TRBJ2-5
d_call: -
clone_size: once
cdr3_nt: TGTGCCAGCAGCTTGCCCCTTCAAGAGACCCAGTACTTC
cdr3_aa: CASSLPLQETQYF

v_call: TRBV28
j_call: TRBJ2-1
d_call: -
clone_size: -
cdr3_nt: TGTGCCAGCAGTTTATTGACAGGAGCCTACAATGAGCAGTTCTTC
cdr3_aa: CASSLLTGAYNEQFF

v_call: TRBV19
j_call: TRBJ2-5
d_call: TRBD1
clone_size: -
cdr3_nt: TGTGCCAGTAGTCGGGACAGGGCGGGTGGCCAAGAGACCCAGTACTTC
cdr3_aa: CASSRDRAGGQETQYF

v_call: TRBV5-4
j_call: TRBJ2-7
d_call: TRBD1
clone_size: -
cdr3_nt: TGTGCCAGCAGCTTGGACCGGGGACAGACCTACGAGCAGTACTTC
cdr3_aa: CASSLDRGQTYEQYF

v_call: TRBV5-4
j_call: TRBJ1-2
d_call: TRBD1
clone_size: -
cdr3_nt: TGTGCCAGCAGCTTGCCGGGACAGGGGTATGGCTACACCTTC
cdr3_aa: CASSLPGQGYGYTF

v_call: TRBV28
j_call: TRBJ2-7
d_call: TRBD1
clone_size: -
cdr3_nt: TGTGCCAGCAGTGGGCTAGGACAGGGACGCTACGAGCAGTACTTC
cdr3_aa: CASSGLGQGRYEQYF

v_call: TRBV6-5
j_call: TRBJ2-1
d_call: -
clone_size: -
cdr3_nt: TGTGCCAGCAGAAGTGGGGCTAGTGGCAATGAGCAGTTCTTC
cdr3_aa: CASRSGASGNEQFF

v_call: TRBV29-1
j_call: TRBJ2-1
d_call: TRBD2
clone_size: -
cdr3_nt: TGCAGCGTACTAGCGGGGGGGCAGAATGAGCAGTTCTTC
cdr3_aa: CSVLAGGQNEQFF

v_call: TRBV6-5
j_call: TRBJ2-1
d_call: TRBD1
clone_size: -
cdr3_nt: TGTGCCAGCTCGAGGACAGGGGGGCTCGATGAGCAGTTCTTC
cdr3_aa: CASSRTGGLDEQFF

v_call: TRBV6-5
j_call: TRBJ2-5
d_call: -
clone_size: -
cdr3_nt: TGTGCCAGCAGTTACGCCGGGGATGAAGAGACCCAGTACTTC
cdr3_aa: CASSYAGDEETQYF

v_call: TRBV12-5
j_call: TRBJ2-1
d_call: -
clone_size: few
cdr3_nt: TGTGCTAGTGGTTTAGGCAGGTCGCACTACAATGAGCAGTTCTTC
cdr3_aa: CASGLGRSHYNEQFF

v_call: TRBV6-5
j_call: TRBJ1-2
d_call: -
clone_size: -
cdr3_nt: TGTGCCTGCACAAAAGGGGAGGCTAACTATGGCTACACCTTC
cdr3_aa: CACTKGEANYGYTF

v_call: TRBV19
j_call: TRBJ1-1
d_call: -
clone_size: -
cdr3_nt: TGTGCCAGTAGTATAGCCGGGGGGGCGCGCACTGAAGCTTTCTTT
cdr3_aa: CASSIAGGARTEAFF

v_call: TRBV7-6
j_call: TRBJ1-4
d_call: -
clone_size: -
cdr3_nt: TGTGCCATACGACAGGTAGGCGCACCTAATGAAAAACTGTTTTTT
cdr3_aa: CAIRQVGAPNEKLFF

v_call: TRBV6-1
j_call: TRBJ2-1
d_call: -
clone_size: few
cdr3_nt: TGTGCCAGCAGTGAACCTTTACAGGGAAGTGGGTACAATGAGCAGTTCTTC
cdr3_aa: CASSEPLQGSGYNEQFF

v_call: TRBV27
j_call: TRBJ2-7
d_call: TRBD1
clone_size: -
cdr3_nt: TGTGCCAGCAGGACTCCGGGACAGATACCCTACGAGCAGTACTTC
cdr3_aa: CASRTPGQIPYEQYF

v_call: TRBV28
j_call: TRBJ1-3
d_call: -
clone_size: -
cdr3_nt: TGTGCCAGCAGCCTCGGGGGGAGTAGCACCATATATTTT
cdr3_aa: CASSLGGSSTIYF

v_call: TRBV19
j_call: TRBJ1-1
d_call: -
clone_size: few
cdr3_nt: TGTGCCAGTAGTAACTTAGACAGACTGGTTCCTTTCTTT
cdr3_aa: CASSNLDRLVPFF

v_call: TRBV7-9
j_call: TRBJ1-1
d_call: TRBD1
clone_size: -
cdr3_nt: TGTGCCAGCAGCGGCCGGACAGGGTTGAACACTGAAGCTTTCTTT
cdr3_aa: CASSGRTGLNTEAFF

v_call: TRBV9
j_call: TRBJ2-5
d_call: -
clone_size: once
cdr3_nt: TGTGCCAGCAGCAAAGGAGGCGACTCCCAAGAGACCCAGTACTTC
cdr3_aa: CASSKGGDSQETQYF

v_call: TRBV19
j_call: TRBJ2-1
d_call: -
clone_size: -
cdr3_nt: TGTGCCAGTAGTATAGAGAGCCGACTCAATGAGCAGTTCTTC
cdr3_aa: CASSIESRLNEQFF

v_call: TRBV9
j_call: TRBJ2-1
d_call: -
clone_size: -
cdr3_nt: TGTGCCAGCAGCCTTCAAGGGGGGCGGGGGTACAATGAGCAGTTCTTC
cdr3_aa: CASSLQGGRGYNEQFF

v_call: TRBV24-1
j_call: TRBJ2-4
d_call: TRBD1
clone_size: once
cdr3_nt: TGTGCCACCAGTGATTGGGGGACAGGTAAAAGGGGATACATTCAGTACTTC
cdr3_aa: CATSDWGTGKRGYIQYF

v_call: TRBV5-1
j_call: TRBJ2-3
d_call: -
clone_size: -
cdr3_nt: TGCGCCAGCAGCTTACAGGGTTCCGGGCACACAGATACGCAGTATTTT
cdr3_aa: CASSLQGSGHTDTQYF

v_call: TRBV21-1
j_call: TRBJ2-6
d_call: -
clone_size: -
cdr3_nt: TGTGCCAGCAGCAAACGGGGGTTTGGGGCCAACGTCCTGACTTTC
cdr3_aa: CASSKRGFGANVLTF

v_call: TRBV5-1
j_call: TRBJ1-5
d_call: TRBD1
clone_size: -
cdr3_nt: TGCGCCAGCAGCGACGGGACAGGGTTTGATCAGCCCCAGCATTTT
cdr3_aa: CASSDGTGFDQPQHF

v_call: TRBV3-1/TRBV3-2
j_call: TRBJ1-4
d_call: -
clone_size: -
cdr3_nt: TGTGCCAGCAGCCAAAGGGGGAATGAAAAACTGTTTTTT
cdr3_aa: CASSQRGNEKLFF

v_call: TRBV6-4
j_call: TRBJ2-7
d_call: -
clone_size: -
cdr3_nt: TGTGCCAGAAAGCCCCGGGAATTCTACGAGCAGTACTTC
cdr3_aa: CARKPREFYEQYF

v_call: TRBV6-5
j_call: TRBJ2-1
d_call: TRBD2
clone_size: -
cdr3_nt: TGTGCCAGCAGACCTAGCGGGGGGCACGAGCAGTTCTTC
cdr3_aa: CASRPSGGHEQFF